Described below is a single TCR beta chain sequence and its context. Its target is unknown. This table comes from immunoSEQ multiplex PCR, and its TCRdb copy is limited to in-frame clones, with some not included. This sample has roughly 110,000 clones, with about nine tenths found just once. The ends were cut back, 2 bases at V and 2 bases at J, with 12 bases in the middle. The CDR3 has 16 amino acids. From germline, CDR1 is SGHAT and CDR2 FQNNGV. The sample originates from a study of T cell responses to AZD1222 COVID-19 vaccine. Pooled together were second doses at about 4 or about 12 weeks. General study findings and limits: No repertoire was sampled before or during the peak T cell response, only after it.

Sequencing was performed on peripheral blood, taken 28 days after the second AZD1222 dose. The chain joins TRBV11-2 to TRBJ2-2, with D possibly TRBD2 on 5 matching bases. The origin of this receptor is an adult who received the AZD1222 COVID-19 vaccine. The CDR3 DNA reads as TGTGCCAGCAGCTTACGGGCTAGCCAAAACACCGGGGAGCTGTTTTTT. Encoded protein: CASSLRASQNTGELFF.